Following are 28 T cell receptor beta chains from one sample sequenced in a study of monozygotic twins with inflammatory bowel disease (dated by TCRdb to about 2019). Library preparation used 5' RACE. Sequencing used an Illumina HiSeq 2500. One entry per CDR3 protein sequence results from the TCRdb reprocessing of the reads, with DNA left out. The sample table records 150,000 to 200,000 distinct CDR3 sequences. The top ten clones comprise 2.5% to 3% of the sample. Sequences were obtained from blood. These receptor sequences come from a human donor with ulcerative colitis or Crohn's disease, or a healthy co-twin of an affected twin (not recorded which).

This chain connects TRBV5-1 to TRBJ2-1; TCRdb's D gene call, TRBD2, goes unchecked for lack of DNA. Germline-derived CDR1 and CDR2 are SGHRS and YFSETQ. CDR3 size: 15 residues. The CDR3 sequence is CASSLNSGTNNEQFF.

CDR3 loop: CASRPNYQETQYF. This sequence joins TRBV7-2 and TRBJ2-5. The CDR3 contains 13 residues. Germline V CDR1 and CDR2: SGHTA, FQGNSA.

V and J are TRBV7-2 and TRBJ2-1; TCRdb names TRBD1, which stays unverified in the absence of DNA. Germline CDR1 and CDR2: SGHTA and FQGNSA. The CDR3 consists of 15 residues. The CDR3 loop reads CASNLYMTAGNEQFF.

The chain employs TRBV2 and TRBJ2-7; the TCRdb D gene call, TRBD1, has no DNA to confirm it. Germline assignment: CDR1 SNHLY and CDR2 FYNNEI. The CDR3 is 13 amino acids. CDR3 in amino acids: CASRGGLHYEQYF.

The rearrangement links TRBV5-1 to TRBJ2-7; TCRdb names TRBD2, which stays unverified in the absence of DNA. Germline CDR1 and CDR2: SGHRS and YFSETQ. The CDR3 has 15 amino acids. CDR3 region: CASSGTSGYIYEQYF.

V and J are TRBV19 and TRBJ1-1. This CDR3 has 13 residues. Germline V gives CDR1 LNHDA, CDR2 SQIVND (reference sequence). CDR3 residues: CASSIEVNTEAFF. The variable domain in full, with the rest retrieved from reference TRBV19 and TRBJ1-1, is DGGITQSPKYLFRKEGQNVTLSCEQNLNHDAMYWYRQDPGQGLRLIYYSQIVNDFQKGDIAEGYSVSREKKESFPLTVTSAQKNPTAFYLCASSIEVNTEAFFGQGTRLTVV.

The rearrangement joins TRBV4-3 to TRBJ2-2. The germline CDR1 and CDR2 sequences are LGHNA and YSLEER. This CDR3 has 16 residues. The CDR3 is CASSQDMLVNTGELFF.

V and J are TRBV20-1 and TRBJ2-6; TCRdb's D gene call, TRBD1, goes unchecked for lack of DNA. CDR3 length: 14 residues. Germline lookup yields CDR1 DFQATT and CDR2 SNEGSKA (reference sequence). CDR3: CSARNRVGANVLTF.

This chain joins TRBV3-1 and TRBJ2-5; TCRdb reports TRBD1, a call that lacks DNA to check it against. Germline CDR1 and CDR2: LGHDT and YNNKEL (reference sequence). This CDR3 contains 14 residues. The CDR3 loop is CASSQAAGVETQYF.

The chain has TRBV6-1 and TRBJ2-7; TCRdb gives TRBD2 as the D gene, but with no DNA this cannot be confirmed. Germline CDR1 MNHNS, CDR2 SASEGT. CDR3 size: 15 residues. CDR3 amino acids: CASSPWTSGSYEQYF.

The chain has TRBV9 and TRBJ2-7. The CDR3 is 15 residues long. Germline V gives CDR1 SGDLS, CDR2 YYNGEE. The CDR3 loop reads CASSVATGVTYEQYF.

The chain carries TRBV12-3 or TRBV12-4 and TRBJ1-2. This CDR3 spans 15 amino acids. The CDR3 reads CASSLARRGSPSYTF.

J is TRBJ1-6 and V is TRBV7-6; as DNA is missing, the TRBD1 call by TCRdb cannot be tested. Looked up from germline, CDR1 is SGHVS and CDR2 is FNYEAQ. CDR3 length equals 17 residues. The CDR3 loop is CASSLLRAGSYNSPLHF.

The chain combines TRBV18 with TRBJ1-1. The length of the CDR3 is 14 residues. Germline CDR1 and CDR2: KGHSH and LQKENI. The CDR3 reads CASSPPEGHTEAFF.

This chain links TRBV10-3 with TRBJ2-7; TCRdb's assignment of TRBD1 cannot be checked, as there is no DNA. Germline V CDR1 and CDR2: ENHRY, SYGVKD. The CDR3 spans 13 residues. This CDR3 is CATRAGGTYEQYF.

The chain has TRBV7-3 and TRBJ2-2; the TRBD1 assignment by TCRdb is unverifiable without DNA. CDR3 length: 17 residues. Germline CDR1 and CDR2: SGHTA and FQGTGA. This chain's CDR3 is CASSLSRGTPDTGELFF.

The gene calls are TRBV5-1 and TRBJ2-1; TCRdb returns TRBD2, unconfirmable since there is no DNA. Germline-derived CDR1 and CDR2 are SGHRS and YFSETQ. The CDR3 extends over 15 amino acids. The CDR3 region is CASSFASGRDLEQFF.

The rearrangement joins TRBV28 to TRBJ1-3; TCRdb's D gene call, TRBD1, goes unchecked for lack of DNA. CDR3 length: 16 residues. Germline V gene sequence: CDR1 MDHEN, CDR2 SYDVKM. CDR3 region: CASSPPKQGGGNTIYF. Filled out from reference TRBV28 and TRBJ1-3, the complete variable domain reads DVKVTQSSRYLVKRTGEKVFLECVQDMDHENMFWYRQDPGLGLRLIYFSYDVKMKEKGDIPEGYSVSREKKERFSLILESASTNQTSMYLCASSPPKQGGGNTIYFGEGSWLTVV.

The J gene is TRBJ1-1, the V gene TRBV18. CDR1 and CDR2 (germline): KGHSH, LQKENI. This CDR3 comprises 15 residues. The CDR3 region is CASSPLEGLNTEAFF.

The chain combines TRBV6-1 with TRBJ1-5; without DNA, the TCRdb call of TRBD1 cannot be checked. The V gene's germline CDR1 is MNHNS and CDR2 SASEGT. This CDR3 is 14 amino acids long. The CDR3 loop is CASSEGRARQPQHF.

The chain carries TRBV18 and TRBJ2-7. From germline, CDR1 is KGHSH and CDR2 LQKENI. This CDR3 has 14 amino acids. The CDR3: CASSPKKIAYEQYF.

The chain joins TRBV12-3 or TRBV12-4 to TRBJ2-1; with no DNA, the TCRdb D assignment of TRBD1 cannot be verified. The CDR3 runs to 14 residues. The CDR3 here is CASSRRDRVQEQFF.

The V call is TRBV3-1, the J call TRBJ2-2; the TCRdb call, TRBD2, lacks DNA for checking. This CDR3 has 17 amino acids. In germline, CDR1 is LGHDT, CDR2 YNNKEL (reference sequence). The CDR3: CASSQGLAGGRTGELFF.

The V and J genes are TRBV5-1 and TRBJ2-7. Germline V gene sequence: CDR1 SGHRS, CDR2 YFSETQ. CDR3 size: 15 residues. The CDR3 protein is CASSLGLADTYEQYF.

V gene TRBV5-4 combines with J gene TRBJ2-7; the TRBD1 assignment by TCRdb is unverifiable without DNA. The CDR3 length is 14 residues. CDR1 and CDR2 from the germline V gene are SGHNT and YYREEE (reference sequence). The CDR3 is CASSEGSLLYEQYF. Full variable domain (remainder filled in from reference TRBV5-4 and TRBJ2-7): ETGVTQSPTHLIKTRGQQVTLRCSSQSGHNTVSWYQQALGQGPQFIFQYYREEENGRGNFPPRFSGLQFPNYSSELNVNALELDDSALYLCASSEGSLLYEQYFGPGTRLTVT.

V usage is TRBV7-8 and J usage is TRBJ2-1; without DNA, the TCRdb call of TRBD2 cannot be checked. The length of the CDR3 is 14 residues. Germline V lookup: CDR1 SGHVS, CDR2 FQNEAQ. The CDR3 spells CASSTTAGWDEQFF. The whole variable domain, filled in from reference TRBV7-8 and TRBJ2-1, reads GAGVSQSPRYKVAKRGQDVALRCDPISGHVSLFWYQQALGQGPEFLTYFQNEAQLDKSGLPSDRFFAERPEGSVSTLKIQRTQQEDSAVYLCASSTTAGWDEQFFGPGTRLTVL.

The rearrangement uses TRBV3-1 and TRBJ2-7; TCRdb indicates TRBD1, and absent DNA this call remains unverified. The CDR3 contains 12 residues. From germline, CDR1 is LGHDT and CDR2 YNNKEL (reference sequence). The chain's CDR3 is CASSLPGREQYF.

The chain combines TRBV5-4 with TRBJ2-1; the TRBD2 assignment by TCRdb is unverifiable without DNA. The germline CDR1 and CDR2 sequences are SGHNT and YYREEE (reference sequence). This CDR3 is 16 amino acids long. The chain's CDR3 is CASSSNSGRDPHEQFF.